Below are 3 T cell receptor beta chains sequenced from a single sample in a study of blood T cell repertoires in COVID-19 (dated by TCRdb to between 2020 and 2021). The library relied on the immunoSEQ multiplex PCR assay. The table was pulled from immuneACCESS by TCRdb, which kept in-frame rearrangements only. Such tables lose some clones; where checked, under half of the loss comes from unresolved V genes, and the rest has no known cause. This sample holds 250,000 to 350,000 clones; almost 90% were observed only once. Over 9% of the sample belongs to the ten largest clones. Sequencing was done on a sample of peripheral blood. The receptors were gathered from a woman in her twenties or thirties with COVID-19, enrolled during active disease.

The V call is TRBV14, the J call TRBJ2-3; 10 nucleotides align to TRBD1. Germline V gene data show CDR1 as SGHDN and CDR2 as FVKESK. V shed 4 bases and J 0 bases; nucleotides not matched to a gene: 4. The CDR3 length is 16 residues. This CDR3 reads CASSRTGGGSTDTQYF. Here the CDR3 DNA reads TGTGCCAGCAGCCGGACAGGGGGAGGGAGCACAGATACGCAGTATTTT.

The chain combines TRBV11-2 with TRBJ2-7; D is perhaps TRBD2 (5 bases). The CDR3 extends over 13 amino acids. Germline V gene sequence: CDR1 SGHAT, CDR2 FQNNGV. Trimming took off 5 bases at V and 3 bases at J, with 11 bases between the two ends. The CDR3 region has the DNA TGTGCCAGCAGCCACCCGGGGAGCTACGAGCAGTACTTC. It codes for CASSHPGSYEQYF.

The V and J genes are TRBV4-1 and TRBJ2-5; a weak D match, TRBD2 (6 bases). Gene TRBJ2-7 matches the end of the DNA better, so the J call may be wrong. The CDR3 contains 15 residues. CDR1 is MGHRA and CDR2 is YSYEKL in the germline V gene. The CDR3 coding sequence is TGCGCCAGCAGCCAAGACGGGCTAGCGAGGACCGAGCAGTACTTC. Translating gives CASSQDGLARTEQYF.